This TCR beta chain was sequenced for a study of molecular identifiers for immune sequencing clone quantification. Notes on the study in general: Spiked Jurkat TCR RNA from one cell was reportedly detectable among some 1 million naive cells. Beyond 20 RNA copies, clones held over 97% of effector molecules, compared with under 1% in naive cells.

Of note for this clonotype: Its antigen is not known. A read error may explain this, as a much larger clone is one base away.

The V and J ends lost 2 bases and 3 bases respectively, with 4 bases between them. In germline, CDR1 is SGHTA, CDR2 FQGNSA. This CDR3 has 12 residues. TCRdb recomputed calls from the PCR reads with MiXCR, one row per CDR3 protein. The table includes fewer than 350,000 distinct CDR3 sequences, about a quarter detected once. Sorted cell numbers of roughly 17,000 to 1,000,000, with 10%, 30% or 50% RNA, served as input for naive CD8 libraries. In the sort, naive CD8 T cells were defined as CD8+CD4-CCR7+CD45RA+. This sequence was found in a human donor in good health. Some libraries in this study had Jurkat cell RNA spiked in. The rearrangement joins TRBV7-2 to TRBJ1-1; D gene uncertain. Material for sequencing was naive CD8+ T cells from blood, with Jurkat cell RNA spiked in. Indicated subset: FACS-sorted CD8+CD4-CCR7+CD45RA+ naive T cells. The CDR3 sequence is CTSSLLYTEAFF. In DNA form, the CDR3 reads TGTACCAGCAGCTTATTATACACTGAAGCTTTCTTT.